Sequencing of this T cell receptor (beta chain) was carried out in a study of blood T cell repertoires in COVID-19. In the study overall: Acute and convalescent COVID-19 samples came from the United States, Italy and Spain. T cells, B-cell-depleted T cells, or PBMCs supplied cDNA or gDNA.

About this clone: At one boundary the junction diverges from the germline segment, which might be a read error.

Sequencing used immunoSEQ multiplex PCR; TCRdb keeps in-frame clones, though not all of them. The sample lists some 160,000 clones; 65% to 90% were seen once. This TCR came from a human donor in a cohort sampled during active COVID-19. The specimen sequenced was peripheral blood.

Here the CDR3 DNA reads TGTGCCAGCCGCCAGGCAGCGATTGGGGGGGAGCTGTTTTTT. Its protein product is CASRQAAIGGELFF. This sequence joins TRBV3-1 (or the pseudogene TRBV3-2) and TRBJ2-2; D unresolved. Germline CDR1 is LGHDT and CDR2 is YNNKEL (reference sequence). This CDR3 has 14 amino acids.